This T cell receptor (beta chain) was obtained from a study of T cells in Graves' hyperthyroidism and ophthalmopathy. RNA transcripts provided the source from which TCR beta CDR3 regions were amplified. HTBI primers drove first-round RT-PCR of the TCR CDR3. From the multiplex PCR reads, TCRdb called clonotypes with MiXCR, one entry per CDR3 protein. The sample contains about 52,000 distinct CDR3 sequences, around 48% of which appear only once. V was cut by 0 bases and J by 7 bases, with 6 bases left in between. Germline V gives CDR1 SEHNR, CDR2 FQNEAQ (reference sequence). The CDR3 totals 12 residues. Diagnoses were established using clinical symptoms, serum thyroxine and TRAb, thyroid ultrasound and orbital computed tomography. On this clonotype itself: The target antigen is unknown.

Study-level results: Stable hyperthyroidism was told apart from ophthalmopathy by a model built on 13 V-J features.

The chain combines TRBV7-9 with TRBJ2-5; D may be TRBD1 (6 bases). The sequenced sample consisted of blood. The receptor comes from a woman between 45 and 65 years old with Graves' ophthalmopathy. For the CDR3, the DNA is TGTGCCAGCAGCTTAGCACAGGGGACCCAGTACTTC. It codes for CASSLAQGTQYF.